Sequencing of this TCR beta chain was carried out in a study of T cells in Graves' hyperthyroidism and ophthalmopathy. For this clonotype: Its target is not known.

Study observations and caveats: Blood held most thyroid clonotypes expanded above 0.001 frequency. With a median lead of 6.5 months before onset, the model predicted ophthalmopathy.

The TCR beta CDR3 regions underwent amplification using RNA transcripts as the source. RT-PCR in the first round (using the HTBI primer set) targeted the TCR CDR3. One entry per CDR3 protein results from TCRdb running MiXCR on the multiplex PCR reads. The table shows hundreds of thousands of distinct CDR3 sequences, with roughly 15% occurring only once. The V end was cut by 4 bases, the J end by 7 bases, with 16 bases between. The CDR3 loop spans 15 amino acids. Clinical Activity Scores of at least 3, NOSPECS grades of at least 4 and durations under 3 months characterized ophthalmopathy patients. Each 10 ml fresh peripheral blood draw supplied the PBMCs.

Sequencing input: blood. The sequence was obtained from a woman under 30 with Graves' ophthalmopathy. This chain links TRBV12-3 or TRBV12-4 with TRBJ2-2; no firm D call. For the CDR3, the DNA is TGTGCCAGCAGTTGGGGTAACGCGTACAGCGGGGAGCTGTTTTTT. It translates to CASSWGNAYSGELFF.